This T cell receptor (beta chain) derives from a study of regulatory T cells in long-lasting Graves disease. The time point was: newly diagnosed GD, antithyroid drugs for less than 3 months. The TCR library was prepared using RNA isolated from PBMCs. In the case of this clonotype: No antigen is known for it.

Broader study findings: Persistent disease samples used TRBV28, TRBJ1-2 and TRBJ2-5 preferentially.

Germline V gives CDR1 LNHDA, CDR2 SQIVND (reference sequence). The CDR3 length is 14 residues. V lost 1 base, J lost 1 base, and 7 bases lay in between. Arm-PCR with iRepertoire HTBI primers amplified the CDR3 regions for these TCR beta libraries. TCRdb re-analysed the multiplex PCR reads in MiXCR, keeping a single row per CDR3 protein. The table has around 500,000 distinct CDR3 sequences, approximately 12% seen once. The sample also formed part of further work on T cells in Graves' hyperthyroidism and ophthalmopathy.

The sample in question was peripheral blood mononuclear cells (PBMCs), obtained at new diagnosis, from a patient treated with antithyroid drugs. This sequence was found in a woman in her 30s with Graves disease. The chain uses TRBV19 and TRBJ1-1; D call uncertain. CDR3 in amino acids: CASSIGPGNTEAFF. The CDR3 coding sequence is TGTGCCAGTAGTATAGGTCCAGGGAACACTGAAGCTTTCTTT.